The clone carrying this T cell receptor beta chain was detected only a few times. Its matching antigen is unknown. TCRdb independently ran MiXCR on the RT-PCR reads; one entry per CDR3 protein. The repertoire holds about 520,000 distinct CDR3 sequences, with 25% as singletons. These data come from a study of response to subunit inactivated influenza vaccine. Study outcomes and limitations: Seasonal influenza vaccination, on each occasion, was suggested by the authors to recruit few new T cells.

There are 15 residues in the CDR3. Germline CDR1 reads SGHTA; CDR2 reads FQGNSA. V shed 5 bases and J 3 bases; nucleotides not matched to a gene: 6. This clonotype was sampled from a man over 45 who received an inactivated influenza vaccine. The chain carries TRBV7-2 and TRBJ2-7; 11 bases agree with TRBD1. The starting material was CD4+ T cells sorted from PBMCs, obtained more than 4 days after vaccination. This CDR3 is CASSPQGTGGYEQYF. In DNA form, the CDR3 reads TGTGCCAGCAGCCCTCAAGGGACAGGGGGCTACGAGCAGTACTTC.